Listed here are 18 T cell receptor beta chains from one sample, sequenced in a study of cytomegalovirus exposure and HLA in healthy donors. A multiplex PCR was run with 60 Vbeta primers and 13 Jbeta primers. Method: immunoSEQ multiplex PCR; TCRdb's copy keeps in-frame clones and lacks some. The sample consists of 100,000 to 140,000 clones, about 74% of them appearing once. Source material: PBMCs. These receptors were collected from a woman aged 40 to 49 in good health and CMV-seropositive.

This clone was observed once. The chain is built from TRBV5-1 and TRBJ1-6, with 10 nucleotides matching TRBD1. The CDR3 length is 18 residues. The V gene's germline CDR1 is SGHRS and CDR2 YFSETQ. The V and J ends lost 7 bases and 8 bases, in that order; junction bases with no gene match: 18. CDR3 region: CASSNGTGEIWIDSPLHF. The CDR3, as DNA: TGCGCCAGCTCCAACGGGACAGGGGAGATTTGGATCGATTCACCCCTCCACTTT.

This clone was recorded a few times. The chain combines TRBV5-5 with TRBJ2-7; a possible D gene is TRBD1 (6 bases). There are 17 residues in the CDR3. V dropped 4 bases and J dropped 0 bases, with 20 bases sitting between them. CDR1 and CDR2 from the germline V gene are SGHKS and YYEKEE (reference sequence). CDR3 region: CASSLPHGQLGSYEQYF. CDR3 sequence (DNA): TGTGCCAGCAGCCTACCACATGGACAGTTAGGCTCCTACGAGCAGTACTTC.

In DNA form, the CDR3 reads TGTGCCAGCAGTTATTTGGGACAGGTCTACGAGCAGTACTTC. Translated: CASSYLGQVYEQYF. The chain is built from TRBV6-6 and TRBJ2-7; 8 bases are a match to TRBD1. The CDR3 contains 14 residues. CDR1 is MNHNY, CDR2 SVGAGI, per germline (reference sequence). Trimming at V came to 3 bases and at J to 3 bases, leaving 4 bases not matched to a gene.

This chain joins TRBV21-1 and TRBJ1-5; the table's D call TRBD1 went unverified against the DNA. TRBV21-1 is designated a pseudogene. This CDR3 spans 15 amino acids. As DNA, the CDR3 is TGTGCCAGCAGCGAGAGGACAGACCTCAATCAGCCCCAGCATTTT. It specifies CASSERTDLNQPQHF.

J is TRBJ1-2 and V is TRBV4-3, with TRBD1 matching 8 bases. This CDR3 has 16 amino acids. CDR1 is LGHNA and CDR2 is YSLEER in the germline V gene. The trim removed 0 bases at V and 1 base at J, leaving 4 bases unmatched. Here the CDR3 reads CASSQDRDRGNYGYTF. Written as DNA, the CDR3 is TGCGCCAGCAGCCAAGATCGTGACAGGGGTAACTATGGCTACACCTTC.

The V call is TRBV5-1, the J call TRBJ2-5, with TRBD1 as a possible D gene (5 bases). The CDR3 extends over 15 amino acids. The germline gives CDR1 SGHRS, CDR2 YFSETQ. Trimming removed 3 bases from V and 5 bases from J, with 17 bases in between. In DNA form, the CDR3 reads TGCGCCAGCAGCTCAGGGCAGGGTTCGTATGAGACCCAGTACTTC. Translation: CASSSGQGSYETQYF.

V is TRBV13 and J is TRBJ1-5; TRBD1 is a possible D gene (5 bases). This CDR3 region has 21 residues. Germline loops: CDR1 PRHDT, CDR2 FYEKMQ (reference sequence). Trimming removed 5 bases at V and 3 bases at J, with 32 bases between. Written as DNA, the CDR3 is TGTGCCAGCAGCAAGCAGCCGTTGGACACCGTAGAAGTGGAATACAATCAGCCCCAGCATTTT. Amino acid sequence: CASSKQPLDTVEVEYNQPQHF. Full variable domain (remainder filled in from reference TRBV13 and TRBJ1-5): AAGVIQSPRHLIKEKRETATLKCYPIPRHDTVYWYQQGPGQDPQFLISFYEKMQSDKGSIPDRFSAQQFSDYHSELNMSSLELGDSALYFCASSKQPLDTVEVEYNQPQHFGDGTRLSIL.

The chain combines TRBV19 with TRBJ2-2, with D tentatively TRBD1 (6 bases). The CDR3 has 15 amino acids. The V gene lost 5 bases and the J gene lost 7 bases, with 17 bases spanning the gap. Per the germline V gene, CDR1 is LNHDA and CDR2 is SQIVND (reference sequence). Written as DNA, the CDR3 is TGTGCCAGTAGTCCGCATACAGGGTATAACGGGGAGCTGTTTTTT. Translated, it gives CASSPHTGYNGELFF.

This sequence joins TRBV19 and TRBJ1-5; 9 nucleotides line up with TRBD1. The CDR3 length is 15 residues. J gave up 6 bases and V 7 bases, and 10 bases lay outside the gene matches. Germline V CDR1 and CDR2: LNHDA, SQIVND (reference sequence). The CDR3 coding sequence is TGTGCCAGTACCGACCCAGGACAGGGGATTCAGCCCCAGCATTTT. Residues: CASTDPGQGIQPQHF.

The chain has TRBV5-1 and TRBJ2-5; unclear D gene. Germline lookup yields CDR1 SGHRS and CDR2 YFSETQ. V was shortened by 0 bases and J by 5 bases, with 5 bases between the two germline ends. The CDR3 is made up of 12 amino acids. The CDR3 bases are TGCGCCAGCAGCTTGGCCGGGGAGACCCAGTACTTC. Translated: CASSLAGETQYF.

The chain links TRBV30 to TRBJ1-5; the D is unclear. Trimming removed 0 bases at V and 6 bases at J, with 12 bases between. CDR3 length equals 14 residues. The germline gives CDR1 GTSNPN, CDR2 SVGIG (reference sequence). CDR3 coding DNA: TGTGCCTGGAGTGTACTAGAGGGTAGTCAGCCCCAGCATTTT. Translated, it gives CAWSVLEGSQPQHF.

This clone was seen just once. V is TRBV27 and J is TRBJ1-2, with a tentative D call TRBD1 (5 bases). V was cut by 3 bases and J by 2 bases, with 10 bases left in between. Per the germline V gene, CDR1 is MNHEY and CDR2 is SMNVEV (reference sequence). This CDR3 contains 14 residues. The CDR3 reads CASSFRGSNYGYTF. CDR3 DNA sequence: TGTGCCAGCAGTTTTAGGGGCTCCAACTATGGCTACACCTTC.

This chain links TRBV5-6 with TRBJ2-1; 12 nucleotides align to TRBD2. The CDR3 contains 15 residues. The V gene end was trimmed by 4 bases and the J gene end by 8 bases; junction bases not matched to a gene: 7. Germline lookup yields CDR1 SGHDT and CDR2 YYEEEE. The DNA for the CDR3 is TGTGCCAGCAGCGGCCTAGCGGGGGGGTTCTATGAGCAGTTCTTC. It specifies CASSGLAGGFYEQFF.

V and J are TRBV7-2 and TRBJ2-3; 7 bases align to TRBD1. CDR3 length: 15 residues. CDR1 and CDR2 (germline): SGHTA, FQGNSA. V lost 1 base and J lost 4; bases outside the gene matches: 5. CDR3 in amino acids: CASSLGGGQADTQYF. The CDR3, as DNA: TGTGCCAGCAGCTTAGGAGGGGGCCAGGCAGATACGCAGTATTTT.

The rearrangement uses TRBV6-4 and TRBJ2-1, with D perhaps matching TRBD2 (7 bases). V was clipped by 2 bases and J by 5 bases, with 13 bases between them. The germline CDR1 and CDR2 sequences are MRHNA and SNTAGT. The CDR3 has 15 amino acids. The CDR3: CASSDTLGGHNEQFF. The CDR3 region has the DNA TGTGCCAGCAGTGACACTCTCGGGGGGCACAATGAGCAGTTCTTC.

In nucleotides, the CDR3 is TGTGCCAGCTCACCAAGAACAGCTGAAGCTTTCTTT. Translation gives CASSPRTAEAFF. J is TRBJ1-1 and V is TRBV18; no reliable D call. Trimming took off 2 bases at V and 6 bases at J, with 7 bases between the two ends. The V gene's germline CDR1 is KGHSH and CDR2 LQKENI. CDR3 length: 12 residues.

The J gene is TRBJ2-3, the V gene TRBV5-1; TRBD1 might be the D (6 bases). This CDR3 spans 13 amino acids. Germline V gene lookup returns CDR1 SGHRS and CDR2 YFSETQ. The V gene lost 4 bases and the J gene lost 4 bases, with 10 bases spanning the gap. The CDR3 here is CASSVQGSDTQYF. CDR3 DNA: TGCGCCAGCAGCGTCCAGGGGTCAGATACGCAGTATTTT. The variable domain in full, with the rest retrieved from reference TRBV5-1 and TRBJ2-3, is KAGVTQTPRYLIKTRGQQVTLSCSPISGHRSVSWYQQTPGQGLQFLFEYFSETQRNKGNFPGRFSGRQFSNSRSEMNVSTLELGDSALYLCASSVQGSDTQYFGPGTRLTVL.

The CDR3 region is CASSLYYSNQPQHF. CDR3 DNA: TGTGCCAGCAGCCTATACTATAGCAATCAGCCCCAGCATTTT. This chain joins TRBV21-1 and TRBJ1-5. TRBV21-1 is marked as a pseudogene. This CDR3 region has 14 residues.